The clone carrying this T cell receptor beta chain was found a few times. The ends were cut back, 4 bases at V and 6 bases at J, with 12 bases in the middle. Germline V gives CDR1 SGHNT, CDR2 YENEEA. The CDR3 is 13 amino acids. TCRdb independently ran MiXCR on the 5' RACE reads; one entry per CDR3 protein. The sample holds about 220,000 distinct CDR3 sequences, about 6.7% seen once. The sample originates from a study of identical twins. The same specimen was also included in a second study, on T cells expressing NK-cell markers.

The chain carries TRBV11-3 and TRBJ1-1; D is possibly TRBD1 (5 bases). The clonotype originates from a woman aged 18-29 years in good health. Sequencing input: CD8+ T cells sorted from blood. Here the CDR3 reads CASSSGAGAEAFF. The CDR3 DNA follows: TGTGCCAGCAGCTCCGGGGCGGGAGCTGAAGCTTTCTTT. The full variable domain, completed using reference TRBV11-3 and TRBJ1-1, is EAGVVQSPRYKIIEKKQPVAFWCNPISGHNTLYWYLQNLGQGPELLIRYENEEAVDDSQLPKDRFSAERLKGVDSTLKIQPAELGDSAVYLCASSSGAGAEAFFGQGTRLTVV.